This T cell receptor beta chain comes out of a study of shared T cell receptors in the human thymus. CDR3 length equals 14 residues. The V gene's germline CDR1 is SGHDN and CDR2 FVKESK. Trimming removed 3 bases at V and 4 bases at J, with 13 bases between. Method: immunoSEQ multiplex PCR; TCRdb's copy keeps in-frame clones and lacks some. The sample yields some 660,000 clones, approximately 89% seen once. The same data also went into a second study, on human thymus T cells. From that paper: Infants, healthy and Finnish, who were having corrective surgery for congenital heart defects served as donors. The thymus was resected at corrective cardiac surgery. The authors found apparently biased V and J gene usage in thymic and blood repertoires.

The sequence was collected from a boy in the first two years of life with a congenital heart defect. V is TRBV14 and J is TRBJ2-7, with D perhaps TRBD1 (5 bases). Sequences were obtained from thymocytes. CDR3: CASSHAPGKYEQYF. As DNA, the CDR3 is TGTGCCAGCAGCCACGCACCAGGGAAATACGAGCAGTACTTC. The full variable domain, rest sourced from reference TRBV14 and TRBJ2-7, is EAGVTQFPSHSVIEKGQTVTLRCDPISGHDNLYWYRRVMGKEIKFLLHFVKESKQDESGMPNNRFLAERTGGTYSTLKVQPAELEDSGVYFCASSHAPGKYEQYFGPGTRLTVT.